This TCR beta chain was captured in a study of T cell repertoires in cytomegalovirus infection. At the level of the study: In the study, CMV epitopes included recently identified HLA-C-restricted and well-studied HLA-B-restricted ones. From public TCR beta signatures came an indication of both CMV infection and matching HLA type. Whole-study findings and limits: The ex vivo response showed dominance by HLA-C-restricted CMV-specific TCR beta clonotypes.

A note on this clonotype: Its specificity is unknown.

TCRdb re-derived calls from the reads in MiXCR, one entry per CDR3 protein. This table holds about 890,000 distinct CDR3 sequences, 30% to 40% found once. This TCR was sampled from a human donor in good health (CMV status not recorded). Some clones in this sample may be carry-over from other donors' samples. Source: cultured CD8+ T cells from PBMCs, taken from culture after CMV antigen stimulation.

The CDR3 DNA reads TGCGCCAGCAGCTTGCTGTCGCAGGGGGGTTCTGAAAAACTGTTTTTT. Its protein product is CASSLLSQGGSEKLFF. J is TRBJ1-4 and V is TRBV5-1, with 7 bases matching TRBD1. This CDR3 has 16 residues. V lost 1 base, J lost 7 bases, and 10 bases stayed unmatched. The germline CDR1 and CDR2 sequences are SGHRS and YFSETQ.